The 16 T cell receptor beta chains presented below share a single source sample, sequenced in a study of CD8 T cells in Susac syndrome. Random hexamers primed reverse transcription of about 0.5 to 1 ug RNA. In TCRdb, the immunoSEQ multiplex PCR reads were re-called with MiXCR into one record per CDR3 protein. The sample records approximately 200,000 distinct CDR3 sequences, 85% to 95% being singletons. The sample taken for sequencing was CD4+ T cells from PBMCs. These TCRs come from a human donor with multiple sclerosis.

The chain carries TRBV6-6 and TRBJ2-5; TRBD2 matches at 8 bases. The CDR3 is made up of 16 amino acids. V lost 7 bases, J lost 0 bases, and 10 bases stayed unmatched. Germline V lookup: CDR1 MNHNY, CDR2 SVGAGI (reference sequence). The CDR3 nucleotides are TGTGCCAGCACCAAGGGGCGGGGGGTAAACCAAGAGACCCAGTACTTC. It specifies CASTKGRGVNQETQYF.

The CDR3 coding sequence is TGCAGCGCGCCCGACAGGGGGCATGAGACCCAGTACTTC. Its translation is CSAPDRGHETQYF. The rearrangement uses TRBV29-1 and TRBJ2-5; 10 nucleotides match TRBD1. The CDR3 is made up of 13 amino acids. V trimming: 7 bases; J trimming: 5 bases; junction bases outside the gene matches: 7. Germline V gene data show CDR1 as SQVTM and CDR2 as ANQGSEA.

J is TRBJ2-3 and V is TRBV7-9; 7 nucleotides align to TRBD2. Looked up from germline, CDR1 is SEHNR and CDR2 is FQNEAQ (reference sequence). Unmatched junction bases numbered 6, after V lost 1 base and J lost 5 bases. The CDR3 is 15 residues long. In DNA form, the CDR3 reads TGTGCCAGCAGCTTAGACGGGACTACTCAAGATACGCAGTATTTT. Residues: CASSLDGTTQDTQYF. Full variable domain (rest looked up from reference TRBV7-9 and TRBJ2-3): DTGVSQNPRHKITKRGQNVTFRCDPISEHNRLYWYRQTLGQGPEFLTYFQNEAQLEKSRLLSDRFSAERPKGSFSTLEIQRTEQGDSAMYLCASSLDGTTQDTQYFGPGTRLTVL.

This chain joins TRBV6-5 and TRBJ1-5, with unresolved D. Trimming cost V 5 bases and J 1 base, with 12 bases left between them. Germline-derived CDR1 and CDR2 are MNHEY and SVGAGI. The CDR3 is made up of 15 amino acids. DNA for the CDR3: TGTGCCAGCAGTCAATTTTCGGGCAGCAATCAGCCCCAGCATTTT. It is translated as CASSQFSGSNQPQHF.

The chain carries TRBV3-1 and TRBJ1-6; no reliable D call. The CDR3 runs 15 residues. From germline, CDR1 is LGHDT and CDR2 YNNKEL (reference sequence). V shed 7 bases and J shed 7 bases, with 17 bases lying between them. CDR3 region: CASTDSWASNSPLHF. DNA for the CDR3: TGTGCCAGCACCGACTCCTGGGCCTCGAATTCACCCCTCCACTTT. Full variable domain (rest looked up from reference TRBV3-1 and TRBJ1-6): DTAVSQTPKYLVTQMGNDKSIKCEQNLGHDTMYWYKQDSKKFLKIMFSYNNKELIINETVPNRFSPKSPDKAHLNLHINSLELGDSAVYFCASTDSWASNSPLHFGNGTRLTVT.

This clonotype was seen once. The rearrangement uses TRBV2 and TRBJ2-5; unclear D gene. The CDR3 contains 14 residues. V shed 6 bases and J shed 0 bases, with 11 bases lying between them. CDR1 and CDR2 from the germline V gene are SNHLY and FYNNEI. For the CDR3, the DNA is TGTGCCAGCAGCGCACTCCAGTACCAAGAGACCCAGTACTTC. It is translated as CASSALQYQETQYF.

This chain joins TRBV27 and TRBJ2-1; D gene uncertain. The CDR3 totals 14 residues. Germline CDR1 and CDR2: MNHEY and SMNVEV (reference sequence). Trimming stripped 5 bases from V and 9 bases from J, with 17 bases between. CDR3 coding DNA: TGTGCCAGCAGTCTCTCGTCGTCCTTTTCTGAGCAGTTCTTC. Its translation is CASSLSSSFSEQFF.

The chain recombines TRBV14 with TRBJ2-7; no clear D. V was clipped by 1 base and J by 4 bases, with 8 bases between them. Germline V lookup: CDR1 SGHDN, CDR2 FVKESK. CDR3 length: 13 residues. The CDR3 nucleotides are TGTGCCAGCAGCCAAGTCAGTGGTTACGAGCAGTACTTC. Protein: CASSQVSGYEQYF. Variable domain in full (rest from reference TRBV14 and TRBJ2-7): EAGVTQFPSHSVIEKGQTVTLRCDPISGHDNLYWYRRVMGKEIKFLLHFVKESKQDESGMPNNRFLAERTGGTYSTLKVQPAELEDSGVYFCASSQVSGYEQYFGPGTRLTVT.

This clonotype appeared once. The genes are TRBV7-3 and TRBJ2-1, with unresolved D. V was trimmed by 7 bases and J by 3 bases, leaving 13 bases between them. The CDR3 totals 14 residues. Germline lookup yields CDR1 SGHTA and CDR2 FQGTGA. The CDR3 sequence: CASKSSANYNEQFF. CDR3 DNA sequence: TGTGCCAGCAAGTCGTCAGCGAACTACAATGAGCAGTTCTTC.

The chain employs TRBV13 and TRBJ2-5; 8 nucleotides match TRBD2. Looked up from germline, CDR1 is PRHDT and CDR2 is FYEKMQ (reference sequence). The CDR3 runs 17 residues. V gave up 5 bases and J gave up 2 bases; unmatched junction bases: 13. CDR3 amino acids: CASSQPEARGDQETQYF. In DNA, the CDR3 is TGTGCCAGCAGCCAGCCGGAGGCGCGGGGGGATCAAGAGACCCAGTACTTC.

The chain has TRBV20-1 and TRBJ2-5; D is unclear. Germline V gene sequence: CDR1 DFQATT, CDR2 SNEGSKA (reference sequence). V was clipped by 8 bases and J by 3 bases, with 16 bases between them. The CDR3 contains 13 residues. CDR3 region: CSSGLAGEETQYF. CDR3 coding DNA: TGCAGTTCCGGTCTGGCCGGAGAAGAGACCCAGTACTTC.

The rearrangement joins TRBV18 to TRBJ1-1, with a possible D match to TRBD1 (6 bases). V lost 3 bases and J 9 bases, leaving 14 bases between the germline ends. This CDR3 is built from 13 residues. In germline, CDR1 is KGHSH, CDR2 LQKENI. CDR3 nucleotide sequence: TGTGCCAGCTCACCTTCCAATACAGGGAAAGCTTTCTTT. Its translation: CASSPSNTGKAFF.

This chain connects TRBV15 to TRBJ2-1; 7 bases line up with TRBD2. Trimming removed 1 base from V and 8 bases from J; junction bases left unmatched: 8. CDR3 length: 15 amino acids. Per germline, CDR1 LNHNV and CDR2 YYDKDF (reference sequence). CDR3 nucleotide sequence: TGTGCCACCAGCAGAGGGAAGCGGGGAGACTATGAGCAGTTCTTC. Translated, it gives CATSRGKRGDYEQFF.

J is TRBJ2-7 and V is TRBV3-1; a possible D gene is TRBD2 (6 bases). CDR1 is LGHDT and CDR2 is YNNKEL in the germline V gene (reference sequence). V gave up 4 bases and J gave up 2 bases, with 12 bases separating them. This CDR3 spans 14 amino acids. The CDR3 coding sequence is TGTGCCAGCAGCCTAGGGACTTCTACCTACGAGCAGTACTTC. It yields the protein CASSLGTSTYEQYF.

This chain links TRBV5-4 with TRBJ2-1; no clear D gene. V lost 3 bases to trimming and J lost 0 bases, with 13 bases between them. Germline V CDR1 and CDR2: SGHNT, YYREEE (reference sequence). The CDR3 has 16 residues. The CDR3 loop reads CASSYDKLSSYNEQFF. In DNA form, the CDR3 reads TGTGCCAGCAGCTACGACAAATTGAGCTCCTACAATGAGCAGTTCTTC.

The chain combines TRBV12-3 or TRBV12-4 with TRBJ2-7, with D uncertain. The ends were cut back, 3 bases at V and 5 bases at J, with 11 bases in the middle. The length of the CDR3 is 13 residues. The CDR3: CASSFSVWDEQYF. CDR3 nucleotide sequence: TGTGCCAGCAGTTTTTCCGTCTGGGACGAGCAGTACTTC.